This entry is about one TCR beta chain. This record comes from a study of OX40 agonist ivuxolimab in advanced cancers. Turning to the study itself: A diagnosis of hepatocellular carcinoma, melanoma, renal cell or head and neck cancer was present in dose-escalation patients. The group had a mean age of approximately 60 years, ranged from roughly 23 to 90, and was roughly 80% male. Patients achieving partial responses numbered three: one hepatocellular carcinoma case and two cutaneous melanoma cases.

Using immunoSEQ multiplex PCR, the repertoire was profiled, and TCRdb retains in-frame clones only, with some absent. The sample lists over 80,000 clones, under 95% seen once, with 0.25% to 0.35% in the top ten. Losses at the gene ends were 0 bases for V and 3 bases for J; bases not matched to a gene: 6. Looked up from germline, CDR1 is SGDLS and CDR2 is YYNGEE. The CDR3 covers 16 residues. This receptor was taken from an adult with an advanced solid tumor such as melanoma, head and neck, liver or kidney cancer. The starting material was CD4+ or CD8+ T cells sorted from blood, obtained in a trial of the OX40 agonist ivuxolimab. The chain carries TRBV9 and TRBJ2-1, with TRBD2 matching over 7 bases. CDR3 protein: CASSVGGSGVYNEQFF. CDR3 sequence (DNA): TGTGCCAGCAGCGTAGGGGGAAGCGGGGTCTACAATGAGCAGTTCTTC.